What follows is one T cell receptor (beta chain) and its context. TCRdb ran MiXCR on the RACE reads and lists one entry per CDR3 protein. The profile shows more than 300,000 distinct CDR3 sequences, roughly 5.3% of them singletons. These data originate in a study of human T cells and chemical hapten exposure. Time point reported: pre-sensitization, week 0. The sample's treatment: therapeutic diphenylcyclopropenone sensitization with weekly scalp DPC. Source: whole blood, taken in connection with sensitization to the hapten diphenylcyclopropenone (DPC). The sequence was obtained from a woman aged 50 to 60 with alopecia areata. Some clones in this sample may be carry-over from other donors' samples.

The CDR3 region is CASRMGIMNTEAFF. Written as DNA, the CDR3 is TGTGCCAGCAGAATGGGAATTATGAACACTGAAGCTTTCTTT. The chain joins TRBV6-1 to TRBJ1-1; D unresolved. CDR3 length: 14 amino acids. V dropped 6 bases and J dropped 0 bases, with 11 bases sitting between them. Germline V lookup: CDR1 MNHNS, CDR2 SASEGT.